Detailed here is one T cell receptor (beta chain). Authors' processing steps: Amplification of reference gene primers was used by the study to estimate nucleated cell counts. Assay used: immunoSEQ multiplex PCR; TCRdb lists only in-frame clones, some missing. V, J and clone size reflect that table, while D and trimming were determined from the DNA. Of under 200,000 clones in the sample, roughly four fifths were seen once. The data stem from a study of blood T cell repertoires in COVID-19. About the research overall: COVID-19 samples from acute and convalescent phases originated in the United States, Italy and Spain. T cells, B-cell-depleted T cells, or PBMCs provided the cDNA or gDNA that served as material.

The ends lost 2 bases at V and 5 bases at J; junction bases unmatched: 4. This CDR3 comprises 14 residues. CDR1 SGHRS and CDR2 YFSETQ come from the germline V gene. The source of this sequence is a middle-aged woman with acute or convalescent COVID-19. The specimen was peripheral blood. The gene calls are TRBV5-1 and TRBJ2-5; TRBD1 agrees at 9 bases. The CDR3 sequence: CASSFTGQGETQYF. The CDR3 DNA follows: TGCGCCAGCAGCTTCACGGGACAGGGCGAGACCCAGTACTTC.